The clone carrying this T cell receptor (beta chain) has ten or more counts. As yet, its antigen is unknown. The sample is drawn from a study of identical twins. Study-level findings and limits: Beta out-of-frame sequences displayed a weaker excess of sharing between twins. Fewer insertions were carried by abundant cord blood beta clonotypes, but none was seen in memory repertoires.

One entry per CDR3 protein results from TCRdb running MiXCR on the 5' RACE reads. The sample consists of a few hundred thousand distinct CDR3 sequences, around an eighth of them appearing once. This CDR3 contains 17 residues. V lost 1 base, J lost 8 bases, and 13 bases stayed unmatched. Germline lookup yields CDR1 SEHNR and CDR2 FQNEAQ (reference sequence). This sample also belongs to another study, concerning yellow fever vaccine responses in identical twins. In that study: Convergence reportedly seemed to mark part of the twins' vaccine T cell response, with personalization marking the rest.

Sample: CD8+ T cells sorted from blood. The V and J genes are TRBV7-9 and TRBJ2-1; 8 bases fit TRBD2. This receptor was taken from a woman under 30 in good health. DNA of the CDR3: TGTGCCAGCAGCTTAGTGTCGGGACTAGGAGTTTGGGATGAGCAGTTCTTC. It encodes CASSLVSGLGVWDEQFF.